This entry is about one T cell receptor beta chain. Its antigen is not known. This sample was included in a study of CD4 T cells in relation to SARS-CoV-2 and coronaviruses. The CDR3 has 16 residues. CDR1 is SEHNR, CDR2 FQNEAQ, per germline (reference sequence). V lost 2 bases, J lost 3 bases, and 5 bases stayed unmatched. Assay: immunoSEQ multiplex PCR; the TCRdb copy retains only in-frame clones and omits some. The profile covers approximately 40,000 clones, with 70% to 85% appearing a single time and 2.8% taken by the ten largest. Sequenced sample: memory CD4+ T cells from PBMCs, cultured in vitro. This receptor was obtained from an adult with COVID-19. The gene calls are TRBV7-9 and TRBJ2-3; TRBD2 matches at 10 bases. The CDR3 DNA reads TGTGCCAGCAGCTTACTAGCGGGAGTGTCAACAGATACGCAGTATTTT. It codes for CASSLLAGVSTDTQYF.